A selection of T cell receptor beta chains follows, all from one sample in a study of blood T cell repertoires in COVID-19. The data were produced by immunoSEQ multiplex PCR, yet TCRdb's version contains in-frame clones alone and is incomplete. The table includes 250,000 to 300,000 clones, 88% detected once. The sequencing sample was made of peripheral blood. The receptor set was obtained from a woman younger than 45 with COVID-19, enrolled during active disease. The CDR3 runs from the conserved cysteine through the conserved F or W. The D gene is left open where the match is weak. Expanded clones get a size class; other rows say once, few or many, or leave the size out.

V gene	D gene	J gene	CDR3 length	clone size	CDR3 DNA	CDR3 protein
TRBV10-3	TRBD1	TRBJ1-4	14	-	TGTGCCATCAGAGGGGACAGGCTTAATGAAAAACTGTTTTTT	CAIRGDRLNEKLFF
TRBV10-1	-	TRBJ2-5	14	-	TGCGCCAGCAGTCTAGCAAGGTACTGGGAGACCCAGTACTTC	CASSLARYWETQYF
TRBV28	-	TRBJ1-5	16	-	TGTGCCAGCAGTTTACTCCCCGGAGGGGGGGATCAGCCCCAGCATTTT	CASSLLPGGGDQPQHF
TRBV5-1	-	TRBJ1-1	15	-	TGCGCCAGCAGCAAAACAGGGTCGGGGAACACTGAAGCTTTCTTT	CASSKTGSGNTEAFF
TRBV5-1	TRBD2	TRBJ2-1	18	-	TGCGCCAGCAGCCAGACCGGGACTAGCGGGAGTGAGTACAATGAGCAGTTCTTC	CASSQTGTSGSEYNEQFF
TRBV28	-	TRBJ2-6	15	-	TGTGCCAGCAGTACAGGGAACTCTGGGGCCAACGTCCTGACTTTC	CASSTGNSGANVLTF
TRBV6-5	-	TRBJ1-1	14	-	TGTGCCAGCAGGCTGGGGGGGCTGGATACTGAAGCTTTCTTT	CASRLGGLDTEAFF
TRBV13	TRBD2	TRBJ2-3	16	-	TGTGCCAGCAGCTCACGGACTAGCGGGAGCACAGATACGCAGTATTTT	CASSSRTSGSTDTQYF
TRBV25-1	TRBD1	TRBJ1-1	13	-	TGTGCCAGCAGGCCAGGGGGCGCGGCTGAAGCTTTCTTT	CASRPGGAAEAFF
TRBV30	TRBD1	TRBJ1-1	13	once	TGTGCCTGGAGTAAGGACAGGGCAGGTGAAGCTTTCTTT	CAWSKDRAGEAFF
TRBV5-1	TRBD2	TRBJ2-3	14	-	TGCGCCAGTGGGACTAGCGGGAGGGCAGATACGCAGTATTTT	CASGTSGRADTQYF
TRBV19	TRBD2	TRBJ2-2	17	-	TGTGCCAGTCAGACCCTTTCTAGCGGGGAGAACACCGGGGAGCTGTTTTTT	CASQTLSSGENTGELFF
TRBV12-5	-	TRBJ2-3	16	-	TGTGCTAGTGGTTTCGTTGCTAGACTATTCACAGATACGCAGTATTTT	CASGFVARLFTDTQYF
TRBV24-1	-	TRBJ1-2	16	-	TGTGCCACCAGTGATCCCCGCCGACAGCCTAACTATGGCTACACCTTC	CATSDPRRQPNYGYTF
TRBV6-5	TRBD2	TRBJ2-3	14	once	TGTGCCAGCAGTCCCGGGACTAGAGCCGATACGCAGTATTTT	CASSPGTRADTQYF
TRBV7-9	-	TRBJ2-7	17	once	TGTGCCAGCAGCACCAGGGACAAAGGGGTCACATACTACGAGCAGTACTTC	CASSTRDKGVTYYEQYF
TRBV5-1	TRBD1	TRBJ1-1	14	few	TGCGCCAGCAGTCAAGGGACAGGGGGGACTGAAGCTTTCTTT	CASSQGTGGTEAFF
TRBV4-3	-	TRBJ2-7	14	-	TGCGCCAGCAGCCAAGGCAGGGGCTCCTACGAGCAGTACTTC	CASSQGRGSYEQYF
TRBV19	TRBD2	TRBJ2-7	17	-	TGTGCCAGTAGTCCCTTTTTTGGACTAGACCCGTCCTACGAGCAGTACTTC	CASSPFFGLDPSYEQYF
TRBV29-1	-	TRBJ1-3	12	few	TGCAGCGTTGATGGGCAGGGAAACACCATATATTTT	CSVDGQGNTIYF
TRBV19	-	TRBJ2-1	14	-	TGTGCCAGTAGTATAGTACAAGGGGCCAATGAGCAGTTCTTC	CASSIVQGANEQFF
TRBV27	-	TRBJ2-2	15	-	TGTGCCAGCACTCAAAACGGGGTGAACACCGGGGAGCTGTTTTTT	CASTQNGVNTGELFF
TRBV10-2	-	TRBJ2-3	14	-	TGCGCCAGCAGGCTAGGGGTGGCGGCAGATACGCAGTATTTT	CASRLGVAADTQYF
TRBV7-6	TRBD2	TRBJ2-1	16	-	TGTGCCAGCAGCGTCCCTCTAGCGGGAACATACAATGAGCAGTTCTTC	CASSVPLAGTYNEQFF
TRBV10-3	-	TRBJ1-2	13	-	TGTGCCATCAGTGAGTTACAGACCTATGGCTACACCTTC	CAISELQTYGYTF
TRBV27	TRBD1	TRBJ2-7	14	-	TGTGCCAGCAGTCCCAAGCGGACAGGAAGTAGGCAGTACTTC	CASSPKRTGSRQYF
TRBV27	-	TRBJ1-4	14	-	TGTGCCAGCAGTAAGGAGGTCTATGATGAAAAACTGTTTTTT	CASSKEVYDEKLFF
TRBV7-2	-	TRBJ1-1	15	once	TGTGCCAGCAGCTTGCGTACCAGGGGTGGGACTGAAGCTTTCTTT	CASSLRTRGGTEAFF
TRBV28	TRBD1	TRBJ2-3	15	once	TGTGCCAGCAGTTTCTCTACAGGGGGCACAGATACGCAGTATTTT	CASSFSTGGTDTQYF
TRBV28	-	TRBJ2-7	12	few	TGTGCCAGCAGCAAAGACAGCTACGAGCAGTACTTC	CASSKDSYEQYF
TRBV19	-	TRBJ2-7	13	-	TGTGCCAGTAGTAGGACAGAGGGCTACGAGCAGTACTTC	CASSRTEGYEQYF
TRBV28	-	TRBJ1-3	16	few	TGTGCCAGCATCCAATCCGGCGGGCCATCTGGAAACACCATATATTTT	CASIQSGGPSGNTIYF
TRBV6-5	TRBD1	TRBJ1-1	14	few	TGTGCCAGCAGAGTGGGACAGATGAACACTGAAGCTTTCTTT	CASRVGQMNTEAFF
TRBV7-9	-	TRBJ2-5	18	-	TGTGCCAGCATGCCGGCAGGGACCGGGAGACAGGGAGGTGAGACCCAGTACTTC	CASMPAGTGRQGGETQYF
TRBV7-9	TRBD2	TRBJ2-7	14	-	TGTGCCAGCAGCACAACGACTAGCAGTTACGAGCAGTACTTC	CASSTTTSSYEQYF
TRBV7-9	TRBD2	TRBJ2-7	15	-	TGTGCCAGCAGCGAGGGACTAGCGGGAGCCCACGAGCAGTACTTC	CASSEGLAGAHEQYF
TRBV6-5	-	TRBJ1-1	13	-	TGTGCCAGCAGTCGACAGCTGAACACTGAAGCTTTCTTT	CASSRQLNTEAFF
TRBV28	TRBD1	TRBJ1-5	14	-	TGTGCCAGCAGTCCCGGGACAGGCTATCAGCCCCAGCATTTT	CASSPGTGYQPQHF
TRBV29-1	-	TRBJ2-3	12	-	TGCAGCGCCGAACAGGGCACAGATACGCAGTATTTT	CSAEQGTDTQYF
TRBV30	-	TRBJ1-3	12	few	TGTGCCTGGGCCCTACAGGGAACGACCATATATTTT	CAWALQGTTIYF